This passage covers 17 T cell receptor beta chains from one sample sequenced in a study of cytomegalovirus exposure and HLA in healthy donors. 60 Vbeta and 13 Jbeta primers were used in PCR. Assay used: immunoSEQ multiplex PCR; TCRdb lists only in-frame clones, some missing. The table has 90,000 to 120,000 clones, 74% seen once. The source material was PBMCs. These receptors were obtained from a woman between 35 and 50 years old in good health and CMV-seropositive.

The chain is built from TRBV6-5 and TRBJ1-5; no reliable D call. CDR1 is MNHEY and CDR2 is SVGAGI in the germline V gene. This CDR3 is 14 amino acids long. Trimming left V 2 bases short and J 5 bases short, with 10 bases between. CDR3 loop: CASSYRRNDQPQHF. The CDR3 bases are TGTGCCAGCAGTTACCGGCGGAATGATCAGCCCCAGCATTTT.

Only a few counts were recorded for this clone. The chain employs TRBV4-3 and TRBJ1-1, with D hard to call. The CDR3 covers 12 residues. The V gene's germline CDR1 is LGHNA and CDR2 YSLEER. Trimming shortened V by 0 bases and J by 5 bases, and 4 bases separated the two germline ends. Here the CDR3 reads CASSQDQTEAFF. CDR3 DNA: TGCGCCAGCAGCCAAGATCAAACTGAAGCTTTCTTT.

A few counts support this clone. This chain links TRBV2 with TRBJ1-2; 11 positions agree with TRBD1. J gave up 5 bases and V 9 bases, and 14 bases lay outside the gene matches. This CDR3 has 16 residues. Germline CDR1 SNHLY, CDR2 FYNNEI. The CDR3 DNA reads as TGTGCCAGTTTTCAGGGGACAGGGGGTCTTCGATATGGCTACACCTTC. This codes for CASFQGTGGLRYGYTF.

The chain couples TRBV18 to TRBJ1-1; D perhaps matches TRBD1 (5 bases). Looked up from germline, CDR1 is KGHSH and CDR2 is LQKENI. V was pared by 6 bases and J by 6 bases, with 11 bases between. The CDR3 spans 12 residues. The CDR3 reads CASSGTPAEAFF. DNA for the CDR3: TGTGCCAGCTCCGGGACTCCCGCTGAAGCTTTCTTT.

CDR3 sequence reads: CASTSVSTNTGELFF. For the CDR3, the DNA is TGTGCCAGCACCTCGGTTAGCACGAACACCGGGGAGCTGTTTTTT. This chain links TRBV13 with TRBJ2-2; unclear D gene. The CDR3 has 15 residues. V was cut by 7 bases and J by 0 bases, with 12 bases left in between. Germline lookup yields CDR1 PRHDT and CDR2 FYEKMQ (reference sequence).

The chain links TRBV18 to TRBJ1-6; D possibly corresponds to TRBD1 (6 bases). CDR1 is KGHSH, CDR2 LQKENI, per germline. This CDR3 is built from 15 residues. Between the trimmed V and J ends, which lost 3 bases and 7 bases, there was a span of 13 bases. The CDR3 DNA sequence: TGTGCCAGCTCACCTTCACAGGGTAACAATTCACCCCTCCACTTT. Amino acids: CASSPSQGNNSPLHF.

The chain uses TRBV7-2 and TRBJ2-2, with a weak D call TRBD1 (8 bases). This CDR3 comprises 14 residues. In germline, CDR1 is SGHTA, CDR2 FQGNSA. Trimming shortened V by 5 bases and J by 6 bases, and 13 bases separated the two germline ends. CDR3 nucleotides: TGTGCCAGCAGCCGGACAGGGAGGGCCGGGGAGCTGTTTTTT. This sequence encodes CASSRTGRAGELFF.

The chain couples TRBV11-2 to TRBJ2-7, with D unresolved. Germline CDR1 SGHAT, CDR2 FQNNGV. The CDR3 has 12 residues. Trimming pared 5 bases from V and 12 bases from J, leaving 17 bases between. The CDR3 sequence: CASSPLLRQSYF. The CDR3 region has the DNA TGTGCCAGCAGCCCCCTTCTGCGGCAGTCGTACTTC.

V usage is TRBV5-1 and J usage is TRBJ2-1; tentative D call: TRBD1 (5 bases). Germline V lookup: CDR1 SGHRS, CDR2 YFSETQ. Deletions cut 2 bases from V and 4 bases from J, with 22 bases between. The CDR3 has 18 amino acids. In nucleotides, the CDR3 is TGCGCCAGCAGCTTCGGCAGGGCAACTTCCCCAAGGTACAATGAGCAGTTCTTC. Translating it yields CASSFGRATSPRYNEQFF. The whole variable domain, filled in from reference TRBV5-1 and TRBJ2-1, reads KAGVTQTPRYLIKTRGQQVTLSCSPISGHRSVSWYQQTPGQGLQFLFEYFSETQRNKGNFPGRFSGRQFSNSRSEMNVSTLELGDSALYLCASSFGRATSPRYNEQFFGPGTRLTVL.

V and J are TRBV10-3 and TRBJ2-2; perhaps TRBD1 as D (5 bases). The length of the CDR3 is 16 residues. The V gene lost 4 bases and the J gene lost 0 bases, with 12 bases spanning the gap. From germline, CDR1 is ENHRY and CDR2 SYGVKD. The CDR3 loop is CAISAEGVPNTGELFF. The CDR3 nucleotides read TGTGCCATCAGTGCGGAAGGGGTCCCGAACACCGGGGAGCTGTTTTTT.

This rearrangement joins TRBV7-2 to TRBJ1-3; 10 bases map to TRBD1. Germline V gene data show CDR1 as SGHTA and CDR2 as FQGNSA. Unmatched junction bases numbered 4, after V lost 4 bases and J lost 4 bases. There are 15 residues in the CDR3. The CDR3 here is CASSSRQGAGNTIYF. CDR3 in DNA: TGTGCCAGCAGCTCAAGACAGGGGGCAGGAAACACCATATATTTT.

The chain couples TRBV4-2 to TRBJ2-5; no definite D call. Germline V lookup: CDR1 LGHNA, CDR2 YNFKEQ. Trimming cost V 1 base and J 5 bases, with 11 bases left between them. This CDR3 region has 14 residues. The CDR3 bases are TGTGCCAGCAGCCAAGGGATGACAAGGGAGACCCAGTACTTC. It is translated as CASSQGMTRETQYF.

V gene TRBV19 combines with J gene TRBJ1-2; 7 positions agree with TRBD1. The CDR3 length is 13 residues. Germline V CDR1 and CDR2: LNHDA, SQIVND (reference sequence). Trimming took 3 bases from V and 2 from J; bases not matched to a gene: 0. CDR3 in amino acids: CASSMDRNYGYTF. DNA of the CDR3: TGTGCCAGTAGTATGGACAGGAACTATGGCTACACCTTC.

This clone was detected only a few times. The chain carries TRBV2 and TRBJ2-2, with 8 bases matching TRBD2. Losses at the gene ends were 7 bases for V and 0 bases for J; bases not matched to a gene: 1. Germline assignment: CDR1 SNHLY and CDR2 FYNNEI. The CDR3 runs 14 residues. CDR3 DNA: TGTGCCAGCAAGGGACTAGCGAACACCGGGGAGCTGTTTTTT. Protein sequence: CASKGLANTGELFF.

The J gene is TRBJ1-1, the V gene TRBV7-8; 8 bases are a match to TRBD1. V was clipped by 8 bases and J by 1 base; unmatched bases: 15. The length of the CDR3 is 17 residues. The germline CDR1 and CDR2 sequences are SGHVS and FQNEAQ. The CDR3 loop is CASQPYRGSLGNTEAFF. CDR3 sequence (DNA): TGTGCCAGCCAACCATACAGGGGGTCGTTGGGGAACACTGAAGCTTTCTTT.

This chain links TRBV11-3 with TRBJ2-7; 14 bases map to TRBD2. The CDR3 extends over 17 amino acids. CDR1 SGHNT and CDR2 YENEEA come from the germline V gene. V lost 6 bases to trimming and J lost 7 bases; unmatched junction nucleotides: 14. The CDR3 region is CASSPGTSGGLLGEQYF. Written as DNA, the CDR3 is TGTGCCAGCAGTCCTGGGACTAGCGGGGGCCTGCTCGGGGAGCAGTACTTC.

The CDR3 here is CAIAGHNEQFF. The CDR3 nucleotides read TGTGCCATCGCAGGGCACAATGAGCAGTTCTTC. The chain carries TRBV7-9 and TRBJ2-1; D perhaps matches TRBD1 (5 bases). The CDR3 runs 11 residues. From germline, CDR1 is SEHNR and CDR2 FQNEAQ (reference sequence). Trimming cost V 10 bases and J 5 bases, with 9 bases left between them.